The sequence of this T cell receptor beta chain was determined in a study of T cells in women clearing cervical HPV infection. Study details: Cases were women with histologically confirmed HPV16-related CIN3 or worse, including a couple of invasive cancers. Points from the study as a whole: Cases carried less TRBV6-7 than controls: roughly 0.12% versus 0.17%. A classifier using richness and V gene abundances reached an AUC of approximately 0.8.

Regarding this clone: What it binds is not known. The read terminates 3 residues ahead of where the CDR3 ends, so the germline J gene completes it.

Germline-derived CDR1 and CDR2 are SGHKS and YYEKEE (reference sequence). The CDR3 has 15 amino acids. TCR beta CDR3 amplified by multiplex PCR from about 1,100 ng genomic DNA. The assay was immunoSEQ multiplex PCR, and TCRdb's table has in-frame clones only and misses some. The sample's table shows around 30,000 clones. The sequence was obtained from a woman between 18 and 70 years old with a cervical HPV16 infection that either progressed to CIN3+ or cleared (not recorded which). The chain is built from TRBV5-5 and TRBJ1-2; 7 bases line up with TRBD1. Sequenced sample: blood buffy coat. CDR3 loop: CASSSEQGRVGGYTF. Incomplete CDR3 DNA: TGTGCCAGCAGCTCGGAACAGGGGAGGGTAGGAGGC. The complete variable domain, with remaining parts taken from reference TRBV5-5 and TRBJ1-2, reads DAGVTQSPTHLIKTRGQQVTLRCSPISGHKSVSWYQQVLGQGPQFIFQYYEKEERGRGNFPDRFSARQFPNYSSELNVNALLLGDSALYLCASSSEQGRVGGYTFGSGTRLTVV.